Following are 24 T cell receptor beta chains from one sample sequenced in a study of response to subunit inactivated influenza vaccine. TCRdb passed the RT-PCR reads through MiXCR, listing each CDR3 protein once. The sample carries 530,000 or so distinct CDR3 sequences, about 11% recorded once. This specimen was PBMCs from blood, taken on the day of vaccination. These receptors came from a man aged 50-60 years who received an inactivated influenza vaccine.

The chain is built from TRBV6-1 and TRBJ1-2; D is unclear. V was pared by 5 bases and J by 6 bases, with 13 bases between. Germline V gene sequence: CDR1 MNHNS, CDR2 SASEGT. This CDR3 is 13 amino acids long. CDR3 loop: CASSPRRVDGYTF. For the CDR3, the DNA is TGTGCCAGCAGTCCCCGGAGAGTAGATGGCTACACCTTC.

This clonotype has more than one count but fewer than ten. The CDR3 sequence: CASSNQRTRSPLHF. CDR3 coding DNA: TGTGCCAGCAGTAACCAACGAACGCGGTCACCCCTCCACTTT. The V call is TRBV6-5, the J call TRBJ1-6, with D uncertain. This CDR3 has 14 residues. Trimming pared 5 bases from V and 10 bases from J, leaving 15 bases between. CDR1 MNHEY and CDR2 SVGAGI come from the germline V gene.

This clonotype was seen at least ten times. The chain uses TRBV7-9 and TRBJ2-1; 8 bases fit TRBD1. The CDR3 covers 16 residues. The trim removed 5 bases at V and 2 bases at J, leaving 8 bases unmatched. Germline-derived CDR1 and CDR2 are SEHNR and FQNEAQ (reference sequence). CDR3 loop: CASSHGTGTPYNEQFF. The CDR3 coding sequence is TGTGCCAGCAGCCACGGGACAGGAACACCCTACAATGAGCAGTTCTTC. Combining the CDR3 with reference TRBV7-9 and TRBJ2-1 gives the whole variable domain DTGVSQNPRHKITKRGQNVTFRCDPISEHNRLYWYRQTLGQGPEFLTYFQNEAQLEKSRLLSDRFSAERPKGSFSTLEIQRTEQGDSAMYLCASSHGTGTPYNEQFFGPGTRLTVL.

This clonotype was observed a handful of times. The chain uses TRBV20-1 and TRBJ2-7, with a tentative D call TRBD1 (5 bases). This CDR3 has 15 amino acids. Per germline, CDR1 DFQATT and CDR2 SNEGSKA (reference sequence). Deletions cut 0 bases from V and 0 bases from J, with 12 bases between. The CDR3 reads CSARDRNRNSYEQYF. The CDR3 DNA is TGCAGTGCTAGAGATCGGAACAGGAACTCCTACGAGCAGTACTTC.

This clonotype was picked up many times. This chain connects TRBV28 to TRBJ2-5; TRBD2 agrees at 9 bases. CDR3 length equals 16 residues. The germline V gene has CDR1 MDHEN and CDR2 SYDVKM. The junction had 11 bases not matched to a gene; V was cut back by 5 bases and J by 4 bases. The CDR3 spells CASSNGLARGRETQYF. CDR3 bases: TGTGCCAGCAGTAATGGACTAGCGAGGGGTAGAGAGACCCAGTACTTC.

The rearrangement joins TRBV20-1 to TRBJ2-3, with 8 bases matching TRBD2. V dropped 6 bases and J dropped 0; count of bases not matched to a gene: 11. Germline CDR1 is DFQATT and CDR2 is SNEGSKA (reference sequence). The CDR3 has 16 amino acids. DNA for the CDR3: TGCAGTGCGATTACCTGGGCTAGCGGGAGCACAGATACGCAGTATTTT. It is translated as CSAITWASGSTDTQYF.

This chain connects TRBV7-3 to TRBJ2-3; no firm D call. V was shortened by 0 bases and J by 5 bases, with 6 bases between the two germline ends. Germline values: CDR1 SGHTA, CDR2 FQGTGA. The CDR3 contains 13 residues. In DNA, the CDR3 is TGTGCCAGCAGCTTAACGCCACAAGATACGCAGTATTTT. Translated, it gives CASSLTPQDTQYF. Together with reference TRBV7-3 and TRBJ2-3, the CDR3 gives the full variable domain: GAGVSQTPSNKVTEKGKYVELRCDPISGHTALYWYRQSLGQGPEFLIYFQGTGAADDSGLPNDRFFAVRPEGSVSTLKIQRTERGDSAVYLCASSLTPQDTQYFGPGTRLTVL.

This clonotype appeared a few times. V usage is TRBV5-1 and J usage is TRBJ2-3; 11 bases fit TRBD2. The CDR3 contains 17 residues. V was clipped by 4 bases and J by 0 bases; unmatched bases: 7. Looked up from germline, CDR1 is SGHRS and CDR2 is YFSETQ. CDR3: CASSPGLAEISTDTQYF. As DNA, the CDR3 is TGCGCCAGCAGCCCGGGACTAGCGGAAATTAGCACAGATACGCAGTATTTT. The full variable domain, with the rest looked up from reference TRBV5-1 and TRBJ2-3, is KAGVTQTPRYLIKTRGQQVTLSCSPISGHRSVSWYQQTPGQGLQFLFEYFSETQRNKGNFPGRFSGRQFSNSRSEMNVSTLELGDSALYLCASSPGLAEISTDTQYFGPGTRLTVL.

This clonotype has ten or more counts. The rearrangement joins TRBV4-2 to TRBJ1-1; D might be TRBD1 (6 bases). Trimming shortened V by 0 bases and J by 1 base, and 12 bases separated the two germline ends. Germline V lookup: CDR1 LGHNA, CDR2 YNFKEQ. The CDR3 runs 16 residues. CDR3 bases: TGTGCCAGCAGCCAAGAAGGGGGGAACAGGAACACTGAAGCTTTCTTT. Translation gives CASSQEGGNRNTEAFF.

This clonotype was counted at least ten times. This chain connects TRBV7-9 to TRBJ1-1; perhaps TRBD1 as D (5 bases). This CDR3 spans 14 amino acids. V was pared by 7 bases and J by 1 base, with 13 bases between. Germline loops: CDR1 SEHNR, CDR2 FQNEAQ (reference sequence). The DNA for the CDR3 is TGTGCCAGCACCGTCGGGGCGGCGAACACTGAAGCTTTCTTT. This codes for CASTVGAANTEAFF.

This clonotype was seen more than once but under ten times. The rearrangement joins TRBV28 to TRBJ2-1, with TRBD2 matching 9 bases. J gave up 5 bases and V 2 bases, and 19 bases lay outside the gene matches. The length of the CDR3 is 20 residues. CDR1 is MDHEN, CDR2 SYDVKM, per germline. CDR3 sequence (DNA): TGTGCCAGCAGTTTAAGGTCCCTAGCGGGACCTTCCTCTAAAAACAATGAGCAGTTCTTC. Protein product: CASSLRSLAGPSSKNNEQFF.

This clonotype has a handful of counts. The chain couples TRBV5-1 to TRBJ1-1; D possibly corresponds to TRBD1 (6 bases). The CDR3 runs to 12 residues. CDR1 SGHRS and CDR2 YFSETQ come from the germline V gene. V was clipped by 3 bases and J by 6 bases, with 9 bases between them. The chain's CDR3 is CASSSEGAEAFF. The CDR3 coding sequence is TGCGCCAGCAGCTCGGAGGGGGCTGAAGCTTTCTTT.

This clonotype turned up a few times. The chain employs TRBV25-1 and TRBJ2-6, with D possibly matching TRBD1 (5 bases). Trimming left V 4 bases short and J 0 bases short, with 13 bases between. The CDR3 runs to 17 residues. Germline lookup yields CDR1 MGHDK and CDR2 SYGVNS. CDR3 amino acids: CASSVQDLTSGANVLTF. The CDR3 DNA sequence: TGTGCCAGCAGTGTACAGGATCTCACCTCTGGGGCCAACGTCCTGACTTTC.

The table lists this clonotype with a few counts. V gene TRBV21-1 combines with J gene TRBJ2-7; the listed D gene, TRBD2, was not tested against the DNA. TRBV21-1 is labeled a pseudogene. CDR3 length: 16 amino acids. DNA of the CDR3: TGTGCCAGCAGCAAAGATTACGGCGCTGGGAGGGACGAGCAGTACTTC. Amino acid sequence: CASSKDYGAGRDEQYF.

This clonotype was seen a few times. A much more abundant neighbour one base away suggests this may be a read error. V usage is TRBV25-1 and J usage is TRBJ1-1; D perhaps matches TRBD1 (6 bases). V was clipped by 7 bases and J by 1 base, with 13 bases between them. The germline gives CDR1 MGHDK, CDR2 SYGVNS. The length of the CDR3 is 14 residues. The CDR3 region has the DNA TGTGCCAGCACCGCGGGACACCAGAACACTGAAGCTTTCTTT. Translated: CASTAGHQNTEAFF. The variable domain in full, completed from reference TRBV25-1 and TRBJ1-1, reads EADIYQTPRYLVIGTGKKITLECSQTMGHDKMYWYQQDPGMELHLIHYSYGVNSTEKGDLSSESTVSRIRTEHFPLTLESARPSHTSQYLCASTAGHQNTEAFFGQGTRLTVV.

This clonotype was detected a few times. The junction does not match germline at one end; this may be a read error. This rearrangement joins TRBV4-3 to TRBJ2-5; D is unresolved. The CDR3 is made up of 13 amino acids. CDR1 and CDR2 from the germline V gene are LGHNA and YSLEER. CDR3 in amino acids: CASSSRAQGTQYF. The CDR3 bases are TGCGCCAGCAGCTCCCGGGCCCAAGGGACCCAGTACTTC.

This clonotype was found a few times. This chain uses TRBV15 with TRBJ2-3; D is undetermined. Trimming removed 2 bases from V and 0 bases from J, with 12 bases in between. The germline CDR1 and CDR2 sequences are LNHNV and YYDKDF (reference sequence). CDR3 length: 16 residues. The CDR3 nucleotides are TGTGCCACCAGCAGAAGAGTGCGCAGAAGCACAGATACGCAGTATTTT. Translation gives CATSRRVRRSTDTQYF.

This clonotype was found a few times. The genes are TRBV4-3 and TRBJ2-5; 9 bases fit TRBD1. Trimming cost V 0 bases and J 0 bases; bases outside gene matches: 5. In germline, CDR1 is LGHNA, CDR2 YSLEER. This CDR3 region has 17 residues. The DNA of the CDR3 is TGCGCCAGCAGCCAAGATCTTGGGACAGGGTACCAAGAGACCCAGTACTTC. This translates into CASSQDLGTGYQETQYF.

This clonotype was picked up a small number of times. J is TRBJ2-5 and V is TRBV4-2; D remains unclear. CDR1 is LGHNA and CDR2 is YNFKEQ in the germline V gene. Trimming pared 0 bases from V and 3 bases from J, leaving 8 bases between. The length of the CDR3 is 14 residues. The CDR3 loop reads CASSQESIEETQYF. The CDR3 DNA reads as TGTGCCAGCAGCCAAGAATCTATAGAAGAGACCCAGTACTTC.

The rearrangement links TRBV6-5 to TRBJ2-1; D is undetermined. The CDR3 runs to 14 residues. Trimming removed 0 bases at V and 4 bases at J, with 7 bases between. From germline, CDR1 is MNHEY and CDR2 SVGAGI. CDR3: CASSYSRVYNEQFF. The CDR3 nucleotides are TGTGCCAGCAGTTACTCTCGGGTGTACAATGAGCAGTTCTTC.

The rearrangement links TRBV5-1 to TRBJ2-5; D assignment may be TRBD1 or TRBD2 (5 bases each). This CDR3 has 14 residues. Trimming removed 3 bases at V and 4 bases at J, with 13 bases between. Germline V gives CDR1 SGHRS, CDR2 YFSETQ. The CDR3 loop reads CASSSYGTVETQYF. In DNA, the CDR3 is TGCGCCAGCAGCTCCTACGGGACGGTAGAGACCCAGTACTTC.

The chain has TRBV11-2 and TRBJ2-3; D is ambiguous. The CDR3 is 14 residues long. V was trimmed by 5 bases and J by 4 bases, leaving 13 bases between them. CDR1 SGHAT and CDR2 FQNNGV come from the germline V gene. The CDR3 is CASSPTGRADTQYF. The CDR3 coding sequence is TGTGCCAGCAGCCCAACTGGACGAGCAGATACGCAGTATTTT.

The chain is built from TRBV2 and TRBJ1-6; D perhaps matches TRBD1 (5 bases). Per germline, CDR1 SNHLY and CDR2 FYNNEI. The V and J ends lost 1 base and 7 bases respectively, with 11 bases between them. CDR3 size: 15 residues. The CDR3 sequence is CASSEGRGGNSPLHF. CDR3 sequence (DNA): TGTGCCAGCAGTGAAGGGAGGGGCGGGAATTCACCCCTCCACTTT.

The CDR3 spells CASSEGLAGTGETQYF. The DNA for the CDR3 is TGCGCCAGCAGTGAGGGTCTTGCGGGAACGGGAGAGACCCAGTACTTC. The rearrangement joins TRBV10-2 to TRBJ2-5, with D possibly TRBD2 on 6 matching bases. This CDR3 is built from 16 residues. Germline V gene data show CDR1 as WSHSY and CDR2 as SAAADI. V was pared by 2 bases and J by 4 bases, with 17 bases between.